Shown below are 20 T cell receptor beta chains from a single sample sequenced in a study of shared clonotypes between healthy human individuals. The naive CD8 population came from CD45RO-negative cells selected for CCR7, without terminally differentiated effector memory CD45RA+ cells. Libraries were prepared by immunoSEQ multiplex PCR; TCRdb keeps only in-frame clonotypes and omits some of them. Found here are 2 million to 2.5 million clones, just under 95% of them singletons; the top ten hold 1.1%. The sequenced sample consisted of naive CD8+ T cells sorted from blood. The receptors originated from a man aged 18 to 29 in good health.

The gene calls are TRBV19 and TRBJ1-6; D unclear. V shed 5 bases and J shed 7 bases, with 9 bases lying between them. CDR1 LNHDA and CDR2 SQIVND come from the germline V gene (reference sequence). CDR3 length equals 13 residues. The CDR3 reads CASSGLLNSPLHF. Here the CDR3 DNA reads TGTGCCAGTAGTGGTCTGTTGAATTCACCCCTCCACTTT.

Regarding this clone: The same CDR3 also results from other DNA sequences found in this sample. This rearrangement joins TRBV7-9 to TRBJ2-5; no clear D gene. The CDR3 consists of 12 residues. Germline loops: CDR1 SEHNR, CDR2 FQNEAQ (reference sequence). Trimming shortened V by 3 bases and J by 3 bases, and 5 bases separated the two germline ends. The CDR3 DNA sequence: TGTGCCAGCAGCTTGGTTGAAGAGACCCAGTACTTC. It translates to CASSLVEETQYF.

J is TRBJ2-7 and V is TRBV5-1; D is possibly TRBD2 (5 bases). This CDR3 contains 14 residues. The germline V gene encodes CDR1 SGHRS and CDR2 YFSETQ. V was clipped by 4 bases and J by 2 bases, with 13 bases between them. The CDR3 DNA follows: TGCGCCAGCAGCCCGCGAGCGGAGACCTACGAGCAGTACTTC. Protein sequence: CASSPRAETYEQYF.

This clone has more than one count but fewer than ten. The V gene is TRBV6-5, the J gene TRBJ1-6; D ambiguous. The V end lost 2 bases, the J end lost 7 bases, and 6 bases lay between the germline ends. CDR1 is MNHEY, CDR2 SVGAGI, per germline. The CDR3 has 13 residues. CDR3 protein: CASSYNGNSPLHF. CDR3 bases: TGTGCCAGCAGTTACAACGGAAATTCACCCCTCCACTTT.

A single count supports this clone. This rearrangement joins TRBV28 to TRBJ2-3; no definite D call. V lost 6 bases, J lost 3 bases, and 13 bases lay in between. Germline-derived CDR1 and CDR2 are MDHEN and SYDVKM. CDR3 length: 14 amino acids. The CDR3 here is CASSTPHLTDTQYF. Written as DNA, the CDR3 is TGTGCCAGCAGCACTCCCCATTTGACAGATACGCAGTATTTT. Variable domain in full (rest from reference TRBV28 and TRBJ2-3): DVKVTQSSRYLVKRTGEKVFLECVQDMDHENMFWYRQDPGLGLRLIYFSYDVKMKEKGDIPEGYSVSREKKERFSLILESASTNQTSMYLCASSTPHLTDTQYFGPGTRLTVL.

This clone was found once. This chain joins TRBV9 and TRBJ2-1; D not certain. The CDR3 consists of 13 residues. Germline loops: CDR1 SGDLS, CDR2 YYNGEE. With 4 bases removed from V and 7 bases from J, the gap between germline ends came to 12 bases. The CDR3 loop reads CASSLGIRNEQFF. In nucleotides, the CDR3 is TGTGCCAGCAGCCTTGGGATAAGGAATGAGCAGTTCTTC.

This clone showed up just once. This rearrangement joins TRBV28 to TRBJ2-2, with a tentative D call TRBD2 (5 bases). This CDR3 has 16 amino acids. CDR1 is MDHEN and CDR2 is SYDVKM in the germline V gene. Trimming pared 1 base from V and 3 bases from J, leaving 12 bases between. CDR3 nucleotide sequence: TGTGCCAGCAGTTTATTCCACAGCGGCGACACCGGGGAGCTGTTTTTT. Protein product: CASSLFHSGDTGELFF.

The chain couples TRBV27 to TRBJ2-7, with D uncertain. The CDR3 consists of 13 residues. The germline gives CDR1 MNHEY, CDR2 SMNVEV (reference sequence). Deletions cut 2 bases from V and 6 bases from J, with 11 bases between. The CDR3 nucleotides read TGTGCCAGCAGTTTAACTCCTTGGGCCGAGCAGTACTTC. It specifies CASSLTPWAEQYF.

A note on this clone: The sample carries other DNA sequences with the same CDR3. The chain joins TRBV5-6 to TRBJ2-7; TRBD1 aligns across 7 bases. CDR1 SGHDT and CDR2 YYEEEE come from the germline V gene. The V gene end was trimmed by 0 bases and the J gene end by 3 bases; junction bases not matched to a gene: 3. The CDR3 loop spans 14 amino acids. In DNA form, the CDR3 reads TGTGCCAGCAGCTTGGATGACAGGGACTACGAGCAGTACTTC. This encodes CASSLDDRDYEQYF.

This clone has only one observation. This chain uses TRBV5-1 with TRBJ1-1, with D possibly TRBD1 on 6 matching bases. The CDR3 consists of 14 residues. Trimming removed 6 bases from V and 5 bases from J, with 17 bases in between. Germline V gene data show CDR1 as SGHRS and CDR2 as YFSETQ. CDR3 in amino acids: CASTKGQGLTEAFF. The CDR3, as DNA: TGCGCCAGCACGAAGGGGCAGGGGTTAACTGAAGCTTTCTTT.

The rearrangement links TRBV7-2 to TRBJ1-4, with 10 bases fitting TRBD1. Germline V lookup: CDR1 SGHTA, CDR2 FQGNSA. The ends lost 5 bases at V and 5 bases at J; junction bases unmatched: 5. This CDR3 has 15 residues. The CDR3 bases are TGTGCCAGCAGCCCCCAGGACAGGGGGAATGAAAAACTGTTTTTT. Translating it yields CASSPQDRGNEKLFF. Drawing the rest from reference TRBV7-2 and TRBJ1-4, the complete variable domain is GAGVSQSPSNKVTEKGKDVELRCDPISGHTALYWYRQSLGQGLEFLIYFQGNSAPDKSGLPSDRFSAERTGGSVSTLTIQRTQQEDSAVYLCASSPQDRGNEKLFFGSGTQLSVL.

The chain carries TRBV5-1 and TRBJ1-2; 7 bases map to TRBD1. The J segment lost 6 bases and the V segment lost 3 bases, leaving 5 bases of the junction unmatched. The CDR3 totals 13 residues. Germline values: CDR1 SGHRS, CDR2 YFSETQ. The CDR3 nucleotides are TGCGCCAGCAGCTACGGACAGGCGGATGGCTACACCTTC. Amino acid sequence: CASSYGQADGYTF.

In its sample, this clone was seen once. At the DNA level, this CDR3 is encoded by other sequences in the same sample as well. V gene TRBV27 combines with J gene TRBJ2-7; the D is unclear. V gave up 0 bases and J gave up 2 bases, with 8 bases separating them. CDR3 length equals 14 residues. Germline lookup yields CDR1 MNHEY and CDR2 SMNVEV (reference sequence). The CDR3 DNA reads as TGTGCCAGCAGTTTATCGGGTGATACCTACGAGCAGTACTTC. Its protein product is CASSLSGDTYEQYF.

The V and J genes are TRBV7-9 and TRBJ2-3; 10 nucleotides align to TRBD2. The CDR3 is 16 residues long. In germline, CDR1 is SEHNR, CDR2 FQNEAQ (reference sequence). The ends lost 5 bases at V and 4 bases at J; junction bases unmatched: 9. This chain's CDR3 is CASSARLAGSPDTQYF. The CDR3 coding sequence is TGTGCCAGCAGCGCCCGACTAGCGGGTTCTCCAGATACGCAGTATTTT. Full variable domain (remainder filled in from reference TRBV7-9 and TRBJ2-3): DTGVSQNPRHKITKRGQNVTFRCDPISEHNRLYWYRQTLGQGPEFLTYFQNEAQLEKSRLLSDRFSAERPKGSFSTLEIQRTEQGDSAMYLCASSARLAGSPDTQYFGPGTRLTVL.

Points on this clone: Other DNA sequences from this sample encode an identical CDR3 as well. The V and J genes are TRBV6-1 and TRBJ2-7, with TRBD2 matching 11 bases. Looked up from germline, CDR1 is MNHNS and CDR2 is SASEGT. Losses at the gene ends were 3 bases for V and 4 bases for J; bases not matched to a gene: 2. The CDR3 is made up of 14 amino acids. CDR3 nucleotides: TGTGCCAGCAGTGAGGCTAGCGGGGGGTACGAGCAGTACTTC. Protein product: CASSEASGGYEQYF.

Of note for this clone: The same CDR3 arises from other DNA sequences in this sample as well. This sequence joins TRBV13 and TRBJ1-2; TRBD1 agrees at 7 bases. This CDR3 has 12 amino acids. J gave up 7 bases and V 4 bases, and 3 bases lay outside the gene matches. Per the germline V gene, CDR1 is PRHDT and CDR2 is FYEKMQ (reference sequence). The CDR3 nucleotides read TGTGCCAGCAGCTGGCAGGGGGGTGGCTACACCTTC. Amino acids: CASSWQGGGYTF.

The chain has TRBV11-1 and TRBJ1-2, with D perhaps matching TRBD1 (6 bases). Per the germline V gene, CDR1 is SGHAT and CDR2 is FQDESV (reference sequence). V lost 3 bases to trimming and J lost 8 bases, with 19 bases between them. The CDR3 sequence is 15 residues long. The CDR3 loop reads CASSLEVGTSGGYTF. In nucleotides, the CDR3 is TGTGCCAGCAGCTTGGAGGTTGGGACAAGCGGGGGCTACACCTTC.

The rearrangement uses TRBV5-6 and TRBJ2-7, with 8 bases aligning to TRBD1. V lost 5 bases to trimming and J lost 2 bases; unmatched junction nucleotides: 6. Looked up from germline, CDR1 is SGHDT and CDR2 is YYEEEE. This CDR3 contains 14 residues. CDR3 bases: TGTGCCAGCAGGACCGGGACAGGTCCCTACGAGCAGTACTTC. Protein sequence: CASRTGTGPYEQYF.

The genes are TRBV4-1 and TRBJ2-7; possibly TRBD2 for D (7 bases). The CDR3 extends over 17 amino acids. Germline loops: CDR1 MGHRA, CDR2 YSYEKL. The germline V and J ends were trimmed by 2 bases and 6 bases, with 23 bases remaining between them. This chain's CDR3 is CASSQKGGGGSLVEQYF. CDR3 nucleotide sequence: TGCGCCAGCAGCCAAAAGGGGGGCGGGGGAAGTCTTGTCGAGCAGTACTTC.

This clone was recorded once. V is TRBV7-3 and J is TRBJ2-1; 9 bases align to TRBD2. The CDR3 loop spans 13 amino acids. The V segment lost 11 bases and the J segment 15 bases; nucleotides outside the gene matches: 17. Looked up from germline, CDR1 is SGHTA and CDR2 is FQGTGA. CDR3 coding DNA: TGTGCCTCCCTTCGCGGGGGGGCCTTAGTCCGGTTCTTC. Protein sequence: CASLRGGALVRFF.